Sequencing of this TCR beta chain was carried out in a study of technical replicates of blood from a few donors. As to this clone: A junction boundary mismatches the germline segment, possibly from a read error.

CDR1 is SGDLS and CDR2 is YYNGEE in the germline V gene. CDR3 length equals 13 residues. This table comes from immunoSEQ multiplex PCR, and its TCRdb copy is limited to in-frame clones, with some not included. The table has around 72,000 clones, 91% seen once. The TCR originated in a human donor in good health. Some clones in this sample may be carry-over from other donors' samples. The rearrangement links TRBV9 to TRBJ1-1; possibly TRBD1 for D (5 bases). Material: T cells isolated from PBMCs. CDR3 in DNA: TGTGCCAGCAGCGTAGGTGGCGCACCAGAAGGGGTCTTT. This encodes CASSVGGAPEGVF.